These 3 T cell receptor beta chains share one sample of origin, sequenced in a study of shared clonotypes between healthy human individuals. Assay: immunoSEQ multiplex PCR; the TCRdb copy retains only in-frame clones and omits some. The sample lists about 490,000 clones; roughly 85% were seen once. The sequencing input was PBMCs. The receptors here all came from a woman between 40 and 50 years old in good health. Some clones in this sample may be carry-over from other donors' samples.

CDR3 bases: TGTGCCAGCAGGAACCACGGACAGGGGAACACCGGGGAGCTGTTTTTT. Translated: CASRNHGQGNTGELFF. J is TRBJ2-2 and V is TRBV9; the match to TRBD1 covers 8 bases. Germline CDR1 SGDLS, CDR2 YYNGEE. Trimming cost V 5 bases and J 1 base; bases outside gene matches: 7. The CDR3 has 16 amino acids. Supplemented by reference TRBV9 and TRBJ2-2, the full variable domain reads DSGVTQTPKHLITATGQRVTLRCSPRSGDLSVYWYQQSLDQGLQFLIQYYNGEERAKGNILERFSAQQFPDLHSELNLSSLELGDSALYFCASRNHGQGNTGELFFGEGSRLTVL.

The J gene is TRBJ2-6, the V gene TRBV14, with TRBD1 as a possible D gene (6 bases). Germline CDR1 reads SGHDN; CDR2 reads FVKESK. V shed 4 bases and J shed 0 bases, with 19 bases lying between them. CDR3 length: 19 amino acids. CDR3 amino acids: CASSPGPGQFSSGANVLTF. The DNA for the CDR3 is TGTGCCAGCAGCCCCGGCCCCGGACAGTTCAGCTCTGGGGCCAACGTCCTGACTTTC.

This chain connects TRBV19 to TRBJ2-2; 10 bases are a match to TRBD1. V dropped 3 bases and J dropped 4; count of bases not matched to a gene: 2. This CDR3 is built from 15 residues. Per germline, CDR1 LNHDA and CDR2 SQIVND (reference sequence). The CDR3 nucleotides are TGTGCCAGTAGTATGGGGACAGGGGCCACCGGGGAGCTGTTTTTT. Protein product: CASSMGTGATGELFF.